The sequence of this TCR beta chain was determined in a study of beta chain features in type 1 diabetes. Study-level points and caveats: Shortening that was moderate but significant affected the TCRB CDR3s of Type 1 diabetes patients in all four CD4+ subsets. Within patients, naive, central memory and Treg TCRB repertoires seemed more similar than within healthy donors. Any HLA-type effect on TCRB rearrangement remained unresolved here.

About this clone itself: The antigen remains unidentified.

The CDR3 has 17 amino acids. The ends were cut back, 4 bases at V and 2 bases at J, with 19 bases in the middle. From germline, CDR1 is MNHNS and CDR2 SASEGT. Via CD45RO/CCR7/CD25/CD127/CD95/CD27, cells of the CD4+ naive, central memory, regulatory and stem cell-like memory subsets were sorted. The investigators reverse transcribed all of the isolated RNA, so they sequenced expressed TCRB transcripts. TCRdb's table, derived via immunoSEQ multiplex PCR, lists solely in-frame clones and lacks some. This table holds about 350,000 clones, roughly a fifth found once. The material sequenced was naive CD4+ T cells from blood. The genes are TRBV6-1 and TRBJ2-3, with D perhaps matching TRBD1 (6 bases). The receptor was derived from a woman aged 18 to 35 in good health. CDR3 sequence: CASSGPGHSFPTDTQYF. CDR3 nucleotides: TGTGCCAGCAGTGGTCCGGGACACTCCTTCCCCACAGATACGCAGTATTTT.